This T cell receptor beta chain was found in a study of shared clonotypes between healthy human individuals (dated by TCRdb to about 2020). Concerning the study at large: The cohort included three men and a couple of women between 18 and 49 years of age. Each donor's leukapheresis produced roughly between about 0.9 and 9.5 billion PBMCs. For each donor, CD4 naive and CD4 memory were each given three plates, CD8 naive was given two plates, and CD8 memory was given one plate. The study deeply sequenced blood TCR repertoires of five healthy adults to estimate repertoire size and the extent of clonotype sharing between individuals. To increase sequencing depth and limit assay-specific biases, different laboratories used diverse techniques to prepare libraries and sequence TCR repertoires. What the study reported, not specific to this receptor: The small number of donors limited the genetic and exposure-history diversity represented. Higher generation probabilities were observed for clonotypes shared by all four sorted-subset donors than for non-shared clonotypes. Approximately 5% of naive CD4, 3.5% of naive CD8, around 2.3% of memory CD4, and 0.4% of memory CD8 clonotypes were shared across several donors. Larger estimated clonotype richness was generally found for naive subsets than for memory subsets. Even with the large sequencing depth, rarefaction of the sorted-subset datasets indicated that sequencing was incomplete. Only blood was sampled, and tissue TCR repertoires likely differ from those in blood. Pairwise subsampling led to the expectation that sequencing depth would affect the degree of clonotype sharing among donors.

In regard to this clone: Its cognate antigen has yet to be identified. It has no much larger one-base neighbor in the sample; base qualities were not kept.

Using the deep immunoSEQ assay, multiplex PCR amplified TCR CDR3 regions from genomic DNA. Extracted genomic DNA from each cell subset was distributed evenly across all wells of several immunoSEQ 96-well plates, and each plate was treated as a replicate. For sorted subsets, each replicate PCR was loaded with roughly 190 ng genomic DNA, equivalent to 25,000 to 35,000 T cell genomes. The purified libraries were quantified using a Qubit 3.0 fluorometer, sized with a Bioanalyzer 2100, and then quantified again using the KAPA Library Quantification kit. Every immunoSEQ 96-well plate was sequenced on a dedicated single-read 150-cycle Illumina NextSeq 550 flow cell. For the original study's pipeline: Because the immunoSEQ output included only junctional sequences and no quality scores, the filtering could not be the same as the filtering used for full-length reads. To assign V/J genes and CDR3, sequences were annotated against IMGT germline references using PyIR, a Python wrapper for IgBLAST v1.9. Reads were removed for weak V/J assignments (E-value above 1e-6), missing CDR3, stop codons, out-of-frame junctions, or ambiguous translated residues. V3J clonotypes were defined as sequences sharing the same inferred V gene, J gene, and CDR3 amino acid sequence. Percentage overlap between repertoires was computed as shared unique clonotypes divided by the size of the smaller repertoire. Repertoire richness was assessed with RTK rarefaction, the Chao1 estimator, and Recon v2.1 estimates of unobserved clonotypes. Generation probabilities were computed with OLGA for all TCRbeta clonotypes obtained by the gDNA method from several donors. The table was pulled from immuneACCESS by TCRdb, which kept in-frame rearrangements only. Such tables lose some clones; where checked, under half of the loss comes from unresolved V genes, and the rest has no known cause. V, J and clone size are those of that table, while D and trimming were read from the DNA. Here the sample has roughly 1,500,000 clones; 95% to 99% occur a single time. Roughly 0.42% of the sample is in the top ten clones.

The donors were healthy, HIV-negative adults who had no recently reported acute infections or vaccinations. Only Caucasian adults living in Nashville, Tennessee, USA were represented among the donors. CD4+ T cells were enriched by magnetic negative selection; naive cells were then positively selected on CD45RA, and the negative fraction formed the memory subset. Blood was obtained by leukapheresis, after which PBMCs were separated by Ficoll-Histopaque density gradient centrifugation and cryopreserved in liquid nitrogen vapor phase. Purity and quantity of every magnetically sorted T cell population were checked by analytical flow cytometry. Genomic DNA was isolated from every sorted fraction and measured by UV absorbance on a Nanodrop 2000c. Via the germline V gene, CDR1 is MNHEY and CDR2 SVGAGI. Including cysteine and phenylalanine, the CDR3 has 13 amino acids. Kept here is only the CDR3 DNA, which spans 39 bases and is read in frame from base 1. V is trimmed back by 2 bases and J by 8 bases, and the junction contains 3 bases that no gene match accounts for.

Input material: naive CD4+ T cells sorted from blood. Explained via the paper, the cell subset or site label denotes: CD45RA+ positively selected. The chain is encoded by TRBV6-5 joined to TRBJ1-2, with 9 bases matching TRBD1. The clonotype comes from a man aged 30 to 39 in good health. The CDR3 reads CASSYGTGRGYTF. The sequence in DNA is TGTGCCAGCAGTTACGGGACAGGGAGAGGCTACACCTTC.